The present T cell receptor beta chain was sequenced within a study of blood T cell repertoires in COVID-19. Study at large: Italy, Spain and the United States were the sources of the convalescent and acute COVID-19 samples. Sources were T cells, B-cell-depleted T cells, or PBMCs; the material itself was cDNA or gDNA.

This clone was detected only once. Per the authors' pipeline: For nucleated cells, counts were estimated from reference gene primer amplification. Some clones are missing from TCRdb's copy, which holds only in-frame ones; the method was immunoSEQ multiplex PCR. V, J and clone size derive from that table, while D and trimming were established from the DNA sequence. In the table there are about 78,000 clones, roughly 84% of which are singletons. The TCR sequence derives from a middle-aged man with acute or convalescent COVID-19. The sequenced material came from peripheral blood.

CDR3 in amino acids: CASSQVDLNTEAFF. The CDR3 DNA reads as TGTGCCAGCAGCCAAGTAGATTTGAACACTGAAGCTTTCTTT. This chain joins TRBV3-1 (or the pseudogene TRBV3-2) and TRBJ1-1; no reliable D call. Between the trimmed V and J ends, which lost 1 base and 0 bases, there was a span of 6 bases. The CDR3 extends over 14 amino acids. CDR1 is LGHDT and CDR2 is YNNKEL in the germline V gene (reference sequence).